The rows below give T cell receptor beta chains drawn from one sample of a study of lymphopenia after photon versus proton radiotherapy. The data were produced by immunoSEQ multiplex PCR, yet TCRdb's version contains in-frame clones alone and is incomplete. The sample consists of about 70,000 clones, around 90% of them appearing once. Sequenced here: peripheral blood, sampled from a patient treated with photon-based radiotherapy. The receptor source for this set is a woman aged 40 to 50 with cholangiocarcinoma. Both conserved end residues are part of each CDR3. A D gene is named only where the DNA matches it firmly. Only part of the rows carry a size: once, few, many, or a class if the clone is expanded.

NA	TRBV6-5	NA	TRBJ1-2	CASSYSAGVYGYTF	TGTGCCAGCAGTTACTCGGCAGGGGTCTATGGCTACACCTTC
NA	TRBV29-1	NA	TRBJ2-7	CSVEVSTYEQYF	TGCAGCGTTGAAGTGTCCACCTACGAGCAGTACTTC
NA	TRBV11-2	NA	TRBJ1-2	CASSLSTNYGYTF	TGTGCCAGCAGCTTATCAACTAACTATGGCTACACCTTC
few	TRBV27	NA	TRBJ2-7	CASSYQGGEQYF	TGTGCCAGCAGTTACCAGGGGGGAGAGCAGTACTTC
NA	TRBV28	TRBD1	TRBJ1-5	CASSLGQVGNQPQHF	TGTGCCAGCAGTTTAGGACAGGTGGGCAATCAGCCCCAGCATTTT
NA	TRBV28	NA	TRBJ1-1	CASSSDQGNAEAFF	TGTGCCAGCAGTTCGGATCAGGGAAACGCTGAAGCTTTCTTT
NA	TRBV18	TRBD1	TRBJ2-3	CASSPLGQNEWSDTQYF	TGTGCCAGCTCGCCCTTGGGACAGAACGAGTGGTCAGATACGCAGTATTTT
NA	TRBV5-4	TRBD2	TRBJ2-7	CASRPGLAGTTYEQYF	TGTGCCAGCAGACCGGGACTAGCGGGGACAACCTACGAGCAGTACTTC
NA	TRBV6-5	NA	TRBJ1-2	CASRGGGSGYTF	TGTGCCAGCAGGGGAGGGGGTAGTGGCTACACCTTC
once	TRBV28	NA	TRBJ1-1	CASRTRHPNTEAFF	TGTGCCAGCAGGACTCGGCACCCGAACACTGAAGCTTTCTTT
NA	TRBV30	NA	TRBJ1-4	CAWTYDRGQGKLFF	TGTGCCTGGACCTACGACCGGGGCCAAGGAAAACTGTTTTTT
NA	TRBV6-1	TRBD1	TRBJ2-1	CASVRGQGSHEQFF	TGTGCCAGCGTGAGGGGACAGGGTTCCCATGAGCAGTTCTTC
few	TRBV5-8	NA	TRBJ1-2	CASRLNRDTNYGYTF	TGTGCCAGCAGGCTGAACAGGGATACGAACTATGGCTACACCTTC
NA	TRBV2	TRBD2	TRBJ2-5	CASSRTSGGAKETQYF	TGTGCCAGCAGCCGGACTAGCGGGGGGGCCAAAGAGACCCAGTACTTC
NA	TRBV9	TRBD1	TRBJ2-3	CASRWGQSSTDTQYF	TGTGCCAGCAGGTGGGGACAGTCTAGCACAGATACGCAGTATTTT
NA	TRBV4-3	NA	TRBJ1-1	CASSPVTGNTEAFF	TGCGCCAGCAGCCCAGTTACTGGGAACACTGAAGCTTTCTTT
NA	TRBV5-6	TRBD2	TRBJ2-4	CASSLAGLAGAKNIQYF	TGTGCCAGCAGCTTGGCCGGGCTAGCGGGAGCCAAAAACATTCAGTACTTC
NA	TRBV29-1	NA	TRBJ1-4	CSVGDRPNEKLFF	TGCAGCGTTGGGGATAGGCCTAATGAAAAACTGTTTTTT
NA	TRBV7-9	NA	TRBJ1-2	CASSFLNYGYTF	TGTGCCAGCAGCTTCTTGAACTATGGCTACACCTTC
NA	TRBV6-5	NA	TRBJ2-2	CASSYRGALTGELFF	TGTGCCAGCAGTTACCGCGGGGCTCTCACCGGGGAGCTGTTTTTT
NA	TRBV10-3	TRBD2	TRBJ2-1	CAISPGLAGDEQFF	TGTGCCATCAGCCCGGGACTAGCGGGAGATGAGCAGTTCTTC
NA	TRBV9	TRBD1	TRBJ2-7	CASSASPGQQYEQYF	TGTGCCAGCAGCGCCTCCCCGGGACAGCAGTACGAGCAGTACTTC
NA	TRBV6-1	TRBD2	TRBJ2-5	CASSDAGTRQLAQYF	TGTGCCAGCAGTGACGCCGGGACTAGACAGTTAGCCCAGTACTTC
NA	TRBV6-5	NA	TRBJ2-1	CASSYRGGGNEQFF	TGTGCCAGCAGTTACCGGGGAGGGGGCAATGAGCAGTTCTTC
NA	TRBV5-1	NA	TRBJ2-1	CASSLRQYNEQFF	TGCGCCAGCAGCTTGAGGCAGTACAATGAGCAGTTCTTC
once	TRBV11-2	NA	TRBJ1-4	CASSRMGRLEKLFF	TGTGCCAGCAGCAGAATGGGACGCCTGGAAAAACTGTTTTTT
NA	TRBV5-1	TRBD2	TRBJ2-3	CASSLDPSGSSLDTQYF	TGCGCCAGCAGCTTGGATCCTAGCGGGAGTTCATTGGATACGCAGTATTTT
NA	TRBV4-1	NA	TRBJ1-2	CASSQDGVYGYTF	TGCGCCAGCAGCCAAGATGGGGTCTATGGCTACACCTTC
NA	TRBV5-1	NA	TRBJ1-2	CASSLTGGDGYTF	TGCGCCAGCAGCCTGACGGGGGGCGATGGCTACACCTTC
once	TRBV7-8	TRBD2	TRBJ2-1	CASSQTSGLTSYNEQFF	TGTGCCAGCAGCCAGACTAGCGGTCTAACCTCCTACAATGAGCAGTTCTTC
NA	TRBV4-3	TRBD2	TRBJ2-3	CASSHGPSGRGGTDTQYF	TGCGCCAGCAGCCATGGGCCTAGCGGGAGGGGCGGCACAGATACGCAGTATTTT
once	TRBV6-1	TRBD1	TRBJ1-2	CASTGGGYGYTF	TGTGCCAGCACAGGGGGCGGCTATGGCTACACCTTC
NA	TRBV28	NA	TRBJ2-3	CASSSPGSGTDTQYF	TGTGCCAGCAGCTCCCCCGGGAGCGGCACAGATACGCAGTATTTT
NA	TRBV4-3	TRBD1	TRBJ2-3	CASSQDWDRATDTQYF	TGCGCCAGCAGCCAAGATTGGGACAGGGCGACAGATACGCAGTATTTT
NA	TRBV6-5	NA	TRBJ2-1	CASSYSGVSEQFF	TGTGCCAGCAGTTACTCCGGGGTGAGCGAGCAGTTCTTC
NA	TRBV2	NA	TRBJ2-2	CASRGSPSSTGELFF	TGTGCCAGCAGGGGCAGTCCGTCGAGCACCGGGGAGCTGTTTTTT
NA	TRBV18	NA	TRBJ2-2	CASSPNSLSNTGELFF	TGTGCCAGCTCACCGAACAGCCTTTCGAACACCGGGGAGCTGTTTTTT
NA	TRBV7-8	NA	TRBJ1-2	CASSLGGWNYGYTF	TGTGCCAGCAGCTTAGGGGGCTGGAACTATGGCTACACCTTC
NA	TRBV5-1	NA	TRBJ1-1	CASSLASMNTEAFF	TGCGCCAGCAGCTTGGCAAGCATGAACACTGAAGCTTTCTTT
NA	TRBV29-1	TRBD2	TRBJ2-2	CSVGKVAGGTGELFF	TGCAGCGTTGGTAAAGTAGCGGGAGGCACCGGGGAGCTGTTTTTT
NA	TRBV30	NA	TRBJ1-3	CAWTAGNTIYF	TGTGCCTGGACAGCTGGAAACACCATATATTTT
NA	TRBV30	NA	TRBJ2-3	CAWSVSRVPGTDTQYF	TGTGCCTGGAGTGTATCGAGGGTACCCGGCACAGATACGCAGTATTTT
NA	TRBV30	NA	TRBJ2-7	CAWTPTGYEQYF	TGTGCCTGGACCCCCACGGGTTACGAGCAGTACTTC
NA	TRBV6-6	NA	TRBJ2-3	CAANFGDTQYF	TGTGCCGCCAATTTCGGGGATACGCAGTATTTT
NA	TRBV18	NA	TRBJ1-5	CASSRTASNQPQHF	TGTGCCAGCTCACGGACGGCTAGCAATCAGCCCCAGCATTTT
NA	TRBV5-1	NA	TRBJ1-2	CASSLEFPYGYTF	TGCGCCAGCAGCTTGGAATTTCCCTATGGCTACACCTTC
NA	TRBV5-1	TRBD1	TRBJ1-3	CASSSSLGDRGGNTIYF	TGCGCCAGCAGCTCCTCGTTAGGGGACAGGGGTGGAAACACCATATATTTT
NA	TRBV25-1	TRBD1	TRBJ2-7	CASSAGQGPYEQYF	TGTGCCAGCAGTGCCGGACAGGGGCCCTACGAGCAGTACTTC
NA	TRBV10-2	NA	TRBJ2-1	CASRTNSANNEQFF	TGCGCCAGCAGAACAAATAGCGCGAACAATGAGCAGTTCTTC
NA	TRBV7-7	NA	TRBJ2-2	CASSLDRGYTGELFF	TGTGCTAGCAGCTTAGATCGGGGGTACACCGGGGAGCTGTTTTTT
NA	TRBV18	NA	TRBJ2-7	CASSPNYEQYF	TGTGCCAGCTCACCCAATTACGAGCAGTACTTC
NA	TRBV9	NA	TRBJ2-7	CASSGREDEQYF	TGTGCCAGCAGCGGCAGGGAGGACGAGCAGTACTTC
NA	TRBV7-3	TRBD2	TRBJ2-1	CASSLTGTSGTYNEQFF	TGTGCCAGCAGTCTCACCGGGACTAGCGGGACCTACAATGAGCAGTTCTTC